Each of the 9 T cell receptor beta chains below was sequenced from the same sample in a study of graft-versus-host responses after intestinal transplantation. Their cognate antigens are unknown. Clones were read by immunoSEQ multiplex PCR, and TCRdb kept only the in-frame ones, dropping some. This sample has more than 100,000 clones, with under 95% found just once. The material sequenced was unstimulated CD8+ T cells sorted from spleen or lymph node cells, taken before intestinal transplant. The receptors were gathered from a human donor who received an intestinal transplant.

This chain uses TRBV15 with TRBJ2-1; 8 bases align to TRBD1. V trimming: 3 bases; J trimming: 7 bases; junction bases outside the gene matches: 8. Germline CDR1 reads LNHNV; CDR2 reads YYDKDF (reference sequence). The CDR3 sequence is 15 residues long. For the CDR3, the DNA is TGTGCCACCAGCAGGATGACAGGGGAATTAAATGAGCAGTTCTTC. This sequence encodes CATSRMTGELNEQFF. The full variable domain, completed using reference TRBV15 and TRBJ2-1, is DAMVIQNPRYQVTQFGKPVTLSCSQTLNHNVMYWYQQKSSQAPKLLFHYYDKDFNNEADTPDNFQSRRPNTSFCFLDIRSPGLGDTAMYLCATSRMTGELNEQFFGPGTRLTVL.

The V gene is TRBV29-1, the J gene TRBJ2-1; TRBD2 matches at 12 bases. CDR3 length: 15 residues. CDR1 SQVTM and CDR2 ANQGSEA come from the germline V gene. V shed 6 bases and J 9 bases; nucleotides not matched to a gene: 12. CDR3 in DNA: TGCAGCGTCACTAGCGGGGGGCCGGGTATGGGTGAGCAGTTCTTC. Amino acid sequence: CSVTSGGPGMGEQFF.

This chain joins TRBV27 and TRBJ2-5; D unresolved. V was shortened by 4 bases and J by 0 bases, with 15 bases between the two germline ends. The germline V gene has CDR1 MNHEY and CDR2 SMNVEV (reference sequence). The CDR3 length is 16 residues. Here the CDR3 reads CASSSLFRYHQETQYF. CDR3 sequence (DNA): TGTGCCAGCAGTTCACTCTTCCGGTATCACCAAGAGACCCAGTACTTC.

V and J are TRBV27 and TRBJ1-2; 8 positions match TRBD1. Germline V CDR1 and CDR2: MNHEY, SMNVEV (reference sequence). There are 14 residues in the CDR3. V gave up 5 bases and J gave up 7 bases; unmatched junction bases: 9. In nucleotides, the CDR3 is TGTGCCAGCAGTACCTCGGACAGGGTGGTTGGCTACACCTTC. Encoded protein: CASSTSDRVVGYTF.

The chain carries TRBV9 and TRBJ1-1, with D possibly TRBD1 on 5 matching bases. CDR1 and CDR2 from the germline V gene are SGDLS and YYNGEE. This CDR3 is 14 amino acids long. V was trimmed by 6 bases and J by 3 bases, leaving 15 bases between them. The CDR3 loop is CASNTGDWDTEAFF. The CDR3 bases are TGTGCCAGCAACACGGGGGATTGGGACACTGAAGCTTTCTTT.

This clone showed up just a few times. This sequence joins TRBV5-6 and TRBJ1-2; D remains unclear. The CDR3 runs 15 residues. V lost 2 bases to trimming and J lost 3 bases, with 14 bases between them. Germline assignment: CDR1 SGHDT and CDR2 YYEEEE. The CDR3 DNA follows: TGTGCCAGCAGCTTTGCCGGGCTCGGGCACTATGGCTACACCTTC. Residues: CASSFAGLGHYGYTF.

The CDR3 here is CASSYSGVAGPQFF. The CDR3 coding sequence is TGTGCCAGCAGTTACTCGGGAGTAGCGGGGCCTCAGTTCTTC. The chain employs TRBV6-6 and TRBJ2-1, with 8 bases fitting TRBD2. V dropped 0 bases and J dropped 13; count of bases not matched to a gene: 8. Germline CDR1 is MNHNY and CDR2 is SVGAGI (reference sequence). The CDR3 runs 14 residues.

The rearrangement joins TRBV5-6 to TRBJ2-1, with D possibly being TRBD1 or TRBD2 (5 bases each). The CDR3 consists of 14 residues. Trimming took off 2 bases at V and 3 bases at J, with 9 bases between the two ends. Germline assignment: CDR1 SGHDT and CDR2 YYEEEE. The CDR3 loop is CASSFRDGYNEQFF. The CDR3 region has the DNA TGTGCCAGCAGCTTCCGGGACGGCTACAATGAGCAGTTCTTC. Filled out from reference TRBV5-6 and TRBJ2-1, the complete variable domain reads DAGVTQSPTHLIKTRGQQVTLRCSPKSGHDTVSWYQQALGQGPQFIFQYYEEEERQRGNFPDRFSGHQFPNYSSELNVNALLLGDSALYLCASSFRDGYNEQFFGPGTRLTVL.

This chain joins TRBV7-9 and TRBJ1-2; D uncertain. The V gene's germline CDR1 is SEHNR and CDR2 FQNEAQ (reference sequence). V lost 5 bases, J lost 10 bases, and 17 bases lay in between. There are 13 residues in the CDR3. CDR3 sequence reads: CASSPGGRANYTF. CDR3 in DNA: TGTGCCAGCAGCCCCGGTGGTCGCGCTAACTACACCTTC. The complete variable domain, with remaining parts taken from reference TRBV7-9 and TRBJ1-2, reads DTGVSQNPRHKITKRGQNVTFRCDPISEHNRLYWYRQTLGQGPEFLTYFQNEAQLEKSRLLSDRFSAERPKGSFSTLEIQRTEQGDSAMYLCASSPGGRANYTFGSGTRLTVV.